This T cell receptor beta chain was retrieved from a study of T cell repertoires in cytomegalovirus infection. Study-level information: Both a matching HLA type and CMV infection were indicated by public TCR beta signatures.

Study results and limitations: Based on cumulative public TCR beta family frequency, carriers of CMV plus the relevant HLA were identified. What dominated the ex vivo response were HLA-C-restricted CMV-specific TCR beta clonotypes.

TCRdb reprocessed the reads via MiXCR and lists one record per CDR3 protein. The data contain approximately 65,000 distinct CDR3 sequences, around 20% of them singletons. In regard to this clonotype: What it binds is unknown.

Sequenced material: CD8+ T cells from cultured PBMCs, taken from culture after CMV antigen stimulation. This TCR came from a human donor in good health (CMV status not recorded). Some clones in this sample may be carry-over from other donors' samples.

In nucleotides, the CDR3 is TGTGCCAGCAGCGGCCAGGGGACTAGCACAGATACGCAGTATTTT. The encoded protein is CASSGQGTSTDTQYF. The chain has TRBV7-9 and TRBJ2-3; D tentatively reads TRBD1 or TRBD2 (6 bases each). The CDR3 consists of 15 residues. V lost 5 bases and J 0 bases, leaving 12 bases between the germline ends. Germline CDR1 and CDR2: SEHNR and FQNEAQ (reference sequence).